This T cell receptor beta chain was obtained from a study of T-cell memory formation after mild COVID-19. General study results and limits: CD4/CD8 balance characterized clones contracting day 15 to 85, and CD4+ skew characterized later expanders.

The germline CDR1 and CDR2 sequences are SGHTA and FQGNSA. Germline trimming cut 1 base from V and 4 bases from J; bases unmatched to any gene: 6. This CDR3 is 15 amino acids long. As for this clonotype: What it binds is not known.

TCRdb processed the 5' RACE reads anew with MiXCR; each CDR3 protein has one entry. This table holds about 390,000 distinct CDR3 sequences, 16% found once. This receptor was taken from a man younger than 35 who had mild COVID-19 (a few samples of this study predate the infection). Cell type and time point are not known. The sample was PBMCs or a T cell subset sorted from them (not recorded which). V and J are TRBV7-2 and TRBJ2-7; TRBD2 matches 8 bases. Written as DNA, the CDR3 is TGTGCCAGCAGCTTAGTCGGGGGGGGCCGGTACGAGCAGTACTTC. Encoded protein: CASSLVGGGRYEQYF.